The rows below give T cell receptor beta chains drawn from one sample of a study of blood T cell repertoires in COVID-19. The method was immunoSEQ multiplex PCR; TCRdb's version includes in-frame clones alone and lacks a portion of them. The sample comprises 150,000 or so clones, 92% of which are singletons, and approximately 4.9% rests with the top ten. The sample was peripheral blood. The receptors shown here come from a man aged 30 to 39 with COVID-19, enrolled during active disease. Each CDR3 is given with its conserved first and last residue.

v_gene	CDR3aa
TRBV7-9	CASSLGLFGSLKGWTEAFF
TRBV11-3	CASSPGEGFAGNEQFF
TRBV7-2	CASSYRTRSGELFF
TRBV5-1	CASSLRPTGAVITEAFF
TRBV16	CASSQGFVADTQYF
TRBV19	CASRAGTGGYNEQFF
TRBV19	CASRMGGIYGYTF
TRBV19	CASSAGTLAYEQYF
TRBV20-1	CSASVQANTEAFF
TRBV27	CASSLTTGVGKNIQYF
TRBV19	CASSTMDRVSNQPQHF
TRBV7-9	CASSLGGRIYQPQHF
TRBV28	CASSPLGGAQLNQPQHF
TRBV5-1	CASSLGQDGYGYTF
TRBV5-6	CASTPLGSPNEKLFF
TRBV5-5	CASSATGGSYEQYF
TRBV5-1	CASRAGQGVRETQYF
TRBV7-2	CASSLVGGFEQYF
TRBV7-2	CASTRKGGEKLFF
TRBV21-1	CASSIQLERESHEQYF
TRBV7-3	CASSSTGGSYNEQFF
TRBV4-1	CASSQDGRTSGSPVLPDTQYF